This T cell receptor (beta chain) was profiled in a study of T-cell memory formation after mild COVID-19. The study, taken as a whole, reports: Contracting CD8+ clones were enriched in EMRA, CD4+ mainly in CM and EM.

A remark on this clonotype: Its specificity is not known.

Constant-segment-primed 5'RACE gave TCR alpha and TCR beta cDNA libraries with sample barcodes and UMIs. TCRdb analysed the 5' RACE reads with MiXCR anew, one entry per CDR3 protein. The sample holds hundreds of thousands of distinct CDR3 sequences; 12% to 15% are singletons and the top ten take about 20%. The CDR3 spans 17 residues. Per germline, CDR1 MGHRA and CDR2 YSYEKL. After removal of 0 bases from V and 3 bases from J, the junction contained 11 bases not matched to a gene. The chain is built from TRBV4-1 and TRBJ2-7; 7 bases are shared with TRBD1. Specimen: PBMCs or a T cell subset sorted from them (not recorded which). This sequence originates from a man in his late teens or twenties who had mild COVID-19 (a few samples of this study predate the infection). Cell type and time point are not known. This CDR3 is CASSQESPDQGDYEQYF. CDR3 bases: TGCGCCAGCAGCCAAGAGTCCCCCGATCAGGGGGACTACGAGCAGTACTTC.